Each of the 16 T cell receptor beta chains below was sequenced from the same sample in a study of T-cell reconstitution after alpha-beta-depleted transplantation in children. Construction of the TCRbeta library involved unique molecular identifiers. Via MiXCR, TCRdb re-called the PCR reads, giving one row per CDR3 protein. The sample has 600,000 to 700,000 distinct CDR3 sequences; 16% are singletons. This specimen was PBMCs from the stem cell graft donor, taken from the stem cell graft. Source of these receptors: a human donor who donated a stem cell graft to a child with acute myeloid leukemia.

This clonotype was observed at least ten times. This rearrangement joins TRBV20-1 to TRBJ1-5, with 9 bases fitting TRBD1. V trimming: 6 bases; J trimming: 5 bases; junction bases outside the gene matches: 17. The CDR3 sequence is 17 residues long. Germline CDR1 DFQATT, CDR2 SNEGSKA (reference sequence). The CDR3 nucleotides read TGCAGTGCAAGACCTATAATTCGCGGGACAGGGTATCAGCCCCAGCATTTT. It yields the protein CSARPIIRGTGYQPQHF.

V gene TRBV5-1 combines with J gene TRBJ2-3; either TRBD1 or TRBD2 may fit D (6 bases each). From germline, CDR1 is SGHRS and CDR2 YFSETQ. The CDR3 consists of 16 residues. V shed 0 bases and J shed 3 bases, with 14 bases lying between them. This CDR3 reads CASSLGGATLTDTQYF. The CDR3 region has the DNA TGCGCCAGCAGCTTGGGGGGGGCAACTCTAACAGATACGCAGTATTTT.

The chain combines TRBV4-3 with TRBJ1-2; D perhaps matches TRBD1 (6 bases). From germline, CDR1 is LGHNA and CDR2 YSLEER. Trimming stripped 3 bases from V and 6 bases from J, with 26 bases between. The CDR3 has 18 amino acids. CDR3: CASSQGGGGAGLTNGYTF. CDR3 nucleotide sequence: TGCGCCAGCAGCCAGGGAGGGGGGGGCGCAGGCCTGACTAATGGCTACACCTTC.

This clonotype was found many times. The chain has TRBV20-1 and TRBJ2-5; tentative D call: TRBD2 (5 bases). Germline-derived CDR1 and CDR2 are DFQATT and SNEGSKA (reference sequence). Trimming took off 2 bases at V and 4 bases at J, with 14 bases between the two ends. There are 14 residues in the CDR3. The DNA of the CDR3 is TGCAGTGCTAGACTTCGACTAACGTTAGAGACCCAGTACTTC. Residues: CSARLRLTLETQYF.

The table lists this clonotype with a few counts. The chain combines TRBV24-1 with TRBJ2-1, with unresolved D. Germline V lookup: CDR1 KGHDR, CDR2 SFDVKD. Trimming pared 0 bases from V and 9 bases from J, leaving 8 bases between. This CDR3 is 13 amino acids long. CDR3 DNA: TGTGCCACCAGTGATTTGGTGATCGGTGAGCAGTTCTTC. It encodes CATSDLVIGEQFF.

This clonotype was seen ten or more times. Written as DNA, the CDR3 is TGCAGTGCTAGATCGACGACAAGGAACACTGAAGCTTTCTTT. Translation gives CSARSTTRNTEAFF. This chain connects TRBV20-1 to TRBJ1-1; D is ambiguous. V was clipped by 2 bases and J by 1 base, with 11 bases between them. The length of the CDR3 is 14 residues. Germline V gene data show CDR1 as DFQATT and CDR2 as SNEGSKA (reference sequence).

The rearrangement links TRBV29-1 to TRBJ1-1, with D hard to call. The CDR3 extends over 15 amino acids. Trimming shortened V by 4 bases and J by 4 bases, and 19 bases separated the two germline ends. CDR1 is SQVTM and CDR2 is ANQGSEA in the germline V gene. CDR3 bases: TGCAGCGTTGGCTATTCCGAGACCCTCCCCACTGAAGCTTTCTTT. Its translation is CSVGYSETLPTEAFF.

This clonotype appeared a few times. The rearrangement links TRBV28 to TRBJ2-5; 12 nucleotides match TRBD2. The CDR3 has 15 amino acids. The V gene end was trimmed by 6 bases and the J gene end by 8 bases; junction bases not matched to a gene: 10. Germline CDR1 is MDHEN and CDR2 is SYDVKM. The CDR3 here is CASRHGTSGSQTQYF. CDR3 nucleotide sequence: TGTGCCAGCAGACACGGGACTAGCGGGTCTCAAACCCAGTACTTC.

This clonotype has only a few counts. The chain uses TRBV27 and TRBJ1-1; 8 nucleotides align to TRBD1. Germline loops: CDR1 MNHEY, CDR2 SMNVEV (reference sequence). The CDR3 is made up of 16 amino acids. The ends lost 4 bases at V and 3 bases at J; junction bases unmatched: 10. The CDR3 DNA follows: TGTGCCAGCAGTTCCGGACAGGGAAAATATCACACTGAAGCTTTCTTT. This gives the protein CASSSGQGKYHTEAFF.

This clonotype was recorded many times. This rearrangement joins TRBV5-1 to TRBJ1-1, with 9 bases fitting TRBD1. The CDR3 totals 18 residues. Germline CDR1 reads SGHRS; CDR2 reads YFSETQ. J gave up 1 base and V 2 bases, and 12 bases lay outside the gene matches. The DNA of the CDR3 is TGCGCCAGCAGCTTAGCAGTCGGGACAGGGACATCGAACACTGAAGCTTTCTTT. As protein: CASSLAVGTGTSNTEAFF.

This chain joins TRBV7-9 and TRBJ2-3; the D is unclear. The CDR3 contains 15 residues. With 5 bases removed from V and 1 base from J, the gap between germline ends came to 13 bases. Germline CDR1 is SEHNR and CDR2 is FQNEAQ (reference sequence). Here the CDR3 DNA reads TGTGCCAGCAGCACCCTGTGGCTCCGCACAGATACGCAGTATTTT. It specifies CASSTLWLRTDTQYF.

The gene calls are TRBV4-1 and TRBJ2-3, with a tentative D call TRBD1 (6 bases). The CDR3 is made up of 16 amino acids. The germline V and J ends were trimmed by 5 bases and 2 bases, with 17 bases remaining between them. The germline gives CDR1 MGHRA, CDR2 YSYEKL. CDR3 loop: CASSSPRAGVTDTQYF. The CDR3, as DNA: TGCGCCAGCAGCTCCCCTAGGGCAGGGGTCACAGATACGCAGTATTTT.

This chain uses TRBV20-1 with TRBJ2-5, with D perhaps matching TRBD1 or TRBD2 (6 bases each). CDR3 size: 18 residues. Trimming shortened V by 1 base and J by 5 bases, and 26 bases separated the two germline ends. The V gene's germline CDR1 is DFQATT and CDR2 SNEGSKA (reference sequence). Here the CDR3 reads CSARGGGRRELFVETQYF. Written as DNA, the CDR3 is TGCAGTGCTAGAGGAGGGGGGAGAAGAGAACTGTTTGTGGAGACCCAGTACTTC.

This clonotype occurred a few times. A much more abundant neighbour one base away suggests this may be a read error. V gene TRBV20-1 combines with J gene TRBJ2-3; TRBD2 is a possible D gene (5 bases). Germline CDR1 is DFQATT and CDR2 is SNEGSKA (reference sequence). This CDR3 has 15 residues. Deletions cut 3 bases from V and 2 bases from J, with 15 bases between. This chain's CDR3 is CSASALFGNTDTQYF. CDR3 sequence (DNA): TGCAGTGCTAGCGCCCTATTCGGGAACACAGATACGCAGTATTTT.

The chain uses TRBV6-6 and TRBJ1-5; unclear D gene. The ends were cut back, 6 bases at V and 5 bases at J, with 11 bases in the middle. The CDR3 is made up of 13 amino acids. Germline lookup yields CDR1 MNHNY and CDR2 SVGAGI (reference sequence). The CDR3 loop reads CASRKKDDQPQHF. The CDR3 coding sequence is TGTGCCAGCAGAAAAAAGGACGATCAGCCCCAGCATTTT.

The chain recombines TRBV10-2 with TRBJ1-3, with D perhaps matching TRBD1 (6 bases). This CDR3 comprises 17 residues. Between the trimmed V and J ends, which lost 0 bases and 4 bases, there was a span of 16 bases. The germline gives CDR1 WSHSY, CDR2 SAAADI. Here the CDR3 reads CASSESVAGASGNTIYF. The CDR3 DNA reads TGCGCCAGCAGTGAGTCGGTCGCGGGGGCCTCCGGAAACACCATATATTTT.